These 26 T cell receptor beta chains were all obtained from the same sample, sequenced in a study of intratumoral heterogeneity in liver cancer. Only in-frame clones appear in the TCRdb table, and some are missing; sequencing was by immunoSEQ multiplex PCR. The table includes approximately 20,000 clones, 73% detected once. The input for sequencing was tumor-adjacent normal tissue, taken before any cancer treatment. These receptors all come from a woman in her seventies with hepatocellular carcinoma.

V usage is TRBV6-5 and J usage is TRBJ2-1, with 8 bases identical to TRBD2. Germline V gives CDR1 MNHEY, CDR2 SVGAGI. The CDR3 consists of 12 residues. J was trimmed by 8 bases and V by 10 bases; bases with no gene match: 7. CDR3 sequence (DNA): TGTGCCACGGGGGGGGCGTTGGATGAGCAGTTCTTC. Its protein product is CATGGALDEQFF.

The chain combines TRBV15 with TRBJ2-3; 8 bases are a match to TRBD1. This CDR3 contains 16 residues. V was clipped by 4 bases and J by 2 bases; unmatched bases: 8. Germline CDR1 reads LNHNV; CDR2 reads YYDKDF (reference sequence). DNA for the CDR3: TGTGCCACCAGCAAAGAACAGGGGGTACCCACAGATACGCAGTATTTT. It encodes CATSKEQGVPTDTQYF.

The rearrangement uses TRBV6-6 and TRBJ1-5; D is uncertain. The CDR3 is 11 residues long. Looked up from germline, CDR1 is MNHNY and CDR2 is SVGAGI (reference sequence). The ends were cut back, 5 bases at V and 3 bases at J, with 2 bases in the middle. The CDR3 is CASSHNQPQHF. The CDR3 nucleotides read TGTGCCAGCAGTCACAATCAGCCCCAGCATTTT.

CDR3 coding DNA: TGCGCCAGCAGCCACCCCTTCGGGACTGCAGGGGATACGCAGTATTTT. Encoded protein: CASSHPFGTAGDTQYF. This chain links TRBV4-1 with TRBJ2-3; D is perhaps TRBD2 (6 bases). Germline-derived CDR1 and CDR2 are MGHRA and YSYEKL. CDR3 length: 16 amino acids. Between the trimmed V and J ends, which lost 3 bases and 6 bases, there was a span of 19 bases.

The chain combines TRBV6-1 with TRBJ2-1; no definite D call. V lost 5 bases, J lost 1 base, and 12 bases lay in between. CDR3 length: 15 residues. Germline V gene sequence: CDR1 MNHNS, CDR2 SASEGT. CDR3 loop: CASSQGGLSYNEQFF. For the CDR3, the DNA is TGTGCCAGCAGTCAAGGTGGTTTATCCTACAATGAGCAGTTCTTC.

The gene calls are TRBV5-5 and TRBJ2-6; D may match TRBD1 or TRBD2 (6 bases each). This CDR3 has 16 amino acids. V was pared by 0 bases and J by 4 bases, with 11 bases between. Germline CDR1 is SGHKS and CDR2 is YYEKEE (reference sequence). DNA for the CDR3: TGTGCCAGCAGCTTGGTAGGGGGGACAGGGGCCAACGTCCTGACTTTC. Its translation is CASSLVGGTGANVLTF.

The chain has TRBV2 and TRBJ2-7, with no clear D. The germline V gene encodes CDR1 SNHLY and CDR2 FYNNEI. The CDR3 runs to 13 residues. Trimming left V 4 bases short and J 2 bases short, with 9 bases between. CDR3 nucleotide sequence: TGTGCCAGCAGTGGGAACCCCCCCTACGAGCAGTACTTC. Translated, it gives CASSGNPPYEQYF.

The V call is TRBV14, the J call TRBJ1-2, with D uncertain. CDR1 is SGHDN, CDR2 FVKESK, per germline. With 4 bases removed from V and 9 bases from J, the gap between germline ends came to 18 bases. The CDR3 runs 14 residues. This CDR3 reads CASSRGEIKVSYTF. The CDR3 nucleotides read TGTGCCAGCAGCCGCGGGGAAATAAAAGTAAGCTACACCTTC.

The V and J genes are TRBV30 and TRBJ2-1; TRBD2 matches at 9 bases. The CDR3 loop spans 14 amino acids. CDR1 and CDR2 from the germline V gene are GTSNPN and SVGIG (reference sequence). V gave up 2 bases and J gave up 3 bases; unmatched junction bases: 2. In nucleotides, the CDR3 is TGTGCCTGGAGTCTACTAGCGGGCTACAATGAGCAGTTCTTC. It encodes CAWSLLAGYNEQFF.

This clone has a handful of counts. The chain joins TRBV29-1 to TRBJ2-1; D not certain. The CDR3 contains 12 residues. Deletions cut 8 bases from V and 0 bases from J, with 8 bases between. Germline-derived CDR1 and CDR2 are SQVTM and ANQGSEA. The CDR3 region is CSPRSSYNEQFF. The CDR3 coding sequence is TGCAGCCCCCGGAGCTCCTACAATGAGCAGTTCTTC.

J is TRBJ2-2 and V is TRBV28; D is possibly TRBD1 (6 bases). Germline values: CDR1 MDHEN, CDR2 SYDVKM. CDR3 length: 14 amino acids. Trimming stripped 5 bases from V and 9 bases from J, with 16 bases between. The CDR3 here is CASSPPGEGRELFF. The CDR3, as DNA: TGTGCCAGCAGTCCTCCAGGGGAAGGGAGGGAGCTGTTTTTT.

The chain recombines TRBV3-1 (or the pseudogene TRBV3-2) with TRBJ2-1, with a tentative D call TRBD2 (5 bases). Germline-derived CDR1 and CDR2 are LGHDT and YNNKEL (reference sequence). The CDR3 spans 14 residues. Trimming removed 4 bases at V and 7 bases at J, with 14 bases between. CDR3 sequence reads: CASSPETTGNEQFF. CDR3 DNA: TGTGCCAGCAGCCCTGAAACCACGGGGAATGAGCAGTTCTTC.

The J gene is TRBJ2-7, the V gene TRBV27; TRBD2 aligns across 12 bases. The CDR3 runs 17 residues. Trimming removed 2 bases from V and 5 bases from J; junction bases left unmatched: 10. Per germline, CDR1 MNHEY and CDR2 SMNVEV (reference sequence). CDR3 region: CASSLIGLAGLKDEQYF. For the CDR3, the DNA is TGTGCCAGCAGTTTAATCGGACTAGCGGGACTTAAGGACGAGCAGTACTTC.

By sample fraction, this clone is medium-sized (0.01 to 0.1%). The V call is TRBV7-6, the J call TRBJ2-5; TRBD2 matches at 11 bases. CDR1 is SGHVS and CDR2 is FNYEAQ in the germline V gene. J gave up 2 bases and V 1 base, and 3 bases lay outside the gene matches. CDR3 length: 16 residues. The CDR3 sequence is CASSLVSGRVQETQYF. CDR3 in DNA: TGTGCCAGCAGCTTAGTTAGCGGGAGGGTACAAGAGACCCAGTACTTC.

This clone was counted once. V is TRBV28 and J is TRBJ2-7; D may be TRBD1 or TRBD2 (5 bases each). CDR1 is MDHEN and CDR2 is SYDVKM in the germline V gene. This CDR3 spans 13 amino acids. Deletions cut 10 bases from V and 2 bases from J, with 15 bases between. The CDR3 nucleotides read TGTGCCAATCGAGGGGCAGGGACCTACGAGCAGTACTTC. Amino acids: CANRGAGTYEQYF.

V is TRBV25-1 and J is TRBJ2-5; D is possibly TRBD2 (5 bases). Trimming removed 1 base at V and 5 bases at J, with 11 bases between. In germline, CDR1 is MGHDK, CDR2 SYGVNS. This CDR3 comprises 14 residues. This chain's CDR3 is CASSELAGRETQYF. The CDR3 nucleotides are TGTGCCAGCAGTGAATTGGCGGGTAGGGAGACCCAGTACTTC. Filled out from reference TRBV25-1 and TRBJ2-5, the complete variable domain reads EADIYQTPRYLVIGTGKKITLECSQTMGHDKMYWYQQDPGMELHLIHYSYGVNSTEKGDLSSESTVSRIRTEHFPLTLESARPSHTSQYLCASSELAGRETQYFGPGTRLLVL.

The chain has TRBV28 and TRBJ2-7; TRBD1 or TRBD2 may be the D gene (6 bases each). CDR3 size: 14 residues. The germline CDR1 and CDR2 sequences are MDHEN and SYDVKM. The V gene lost 1 base and the J gene lost 7 bases, with 14 bases spanning the gap. Written as DNA, the CDR3 is TGTGCCAGCAGTTTATTTGGGGGGCTTGGGGAGCAGTACTTC. Amino acid sequence: CASSLFGGLGEQYF.

The gene calls are TRBV2 and TRBJ1-1; D is perhaps TRBD1 (6 bases). Germline-derived CDR1 and CDR2 are SNHLY and FYNNEI. The CDR3 is 13 amino acids. V was clipped by 6 bases and J by 2 bases, with 10 bases between them. The CDR3 spells CASRKGENTEAFF. CDR3 nucleotide sequence: TGTGCCAGCAGGAAGGGGGAAAACACTGAAGCTTTCTTT.

The sample holds one count of this clone. The rearrangement links TRBV29-1 to TRBJ2-1; the match to TRBD2 covers 9 bases. The CDR3 is made up of 13 amino acids. V was clipped by 4 bases and J by 2 bases; unmatched bases: 0. Germline CDR1 is SQVTM and CDR2 is ANQGSEA. The CDR3 sequence: CSVASGAYNEQFF. The CDR3, as DNA: TGCAGCGTTGCTAGCGGGGCCTACAATGAGCAGTTCTTC.

This clone was found a few times. One end of the junction fails to match germline, which may point to a read error. The V and J genes are TRBV18 and TRBJ1-1, with no clear D. The germline CDR1 and CDR2 sequences are KGHSH and LQKENI. The CDR3 covers 15 residues. This CDR3 reads CASSPRAGQNTEAFF. CDR3 coding DNA: TGTGCCAGCTCCCCACGAGCGGGTCAGAACACTGAAGCTTTCTTT.

The chain combines TRBV6-5 with TRBJ1-2, with a weak D call TRBD1 (6 bases). Germline V gene lookup returns CDR1 MNHEY and CDR2 SVGAGI. V lost 7 bases to trimming and J lost 4 bases, with 13 bases between them. This CDR3 has 13 residues. The CDR3 DNA is TGTGCCAGCACCCAACAGGGAACCTATGGCTACACCTTC. Protein sequence: CASTQQGTYGYTF.

This chain uses TRBV5-1 with TRBJ2-5; D unclear. V lost 4 bases and J lost 5, with 18 bases in between. This CDR3 has 15 amino acids. CDR1 and CDR2 (germline): SGHRS, YFSETQ. CDR3: CASSRRLTGGETQYF. For the CDR3, the DNA is TGCGCCAGCAGCCGGCGTCTAACCGGTGGGGAGACCCAGTACTTC.

The chain couples TRBV19 to TRBJ1-1; 8 nucleotides line up with TRBD1. CDR3 length: 16 amino acids. Germline trimming cut 5 bases from V and 5 bases from J; bases unmatched to any gene: 13. Germline V gene data show CDR1 as LNHDA and CDR2 as SQIVND (reference sequence). In nucleotides, the CDR3 is TGTGCCAGTAGTTCTCGGGGACAGGAGTTTGGAACTGAAGCTTTCTTT. This codes for CASSSRGQEFGTEAFF.

The chain combines TRBV10-3 with TRBJ2-3; the match to TRBD2 covers 8 bases. V lost 10 bases, J lost 2 bases, and 8 bases stayed unmatched. CDR1 and CDR2 (germline): ENHRY, SYGVKD. This CDR3 has 14 residues. The CDR3 DNA reads as TGTGCCACCCGTAGCGGGACCCCCACAGATACGCAGTATTTT. Residues: CATRSGTPTDTQYF.

This clone was counted a few times. An end of the junction differs from the germline gene, which may be a read error. The rearrangement links TRBV10-3 to TRBJ2-2; D remains unclear. This CDR3 comprises 14 residues. In germline, CDR1 is ENHRY, CDR2 SYGVKD. The CDR3 here is CAITEDGRTGELFF. In nucleotides, the CDR3 is TGTGCCATCACTGAGGACGGGCGAACCGGGGAGCTGTTTTTT.

This chain links TRBV4-1 with TRBJ1-2; 7 bases fit TRBD1. CDR3 length: 17 residues. Germline V gene data show CDR1 as MGHRA and CDR2 as YSYEKL. V shed 1 base, J shed 4 bases, and the junction held 12 bases outside the gene matches. The CDR3 reads CASSQVLGQGVIYGYTF. DNA of the CDR3: TGCGCCAGCAGCCAAGTGCTGGGGCAGGGGGTCATCTATGGCTACACCTTC.